What follows are 4 T cell receptor beta chains derived from one specimen sequenced in a study of CD8 T cells in Susac syndrome. Random hexamers were used to reverse transcribe the RNA input (about 0.5 to 1 ug). TCRdb reanalysed the immunoSEQ multiplex PCR reads using MiXCR and keeps one entry per CDR3 protein. The repertoire holds 120,000 or so distinct CDR3 sequences, with 90% to 95% as singletons. Sequenced sample: CD4+ T cells from PBMCs. The source of these receptors is a human donor with multiple sclerosis.

This chain links TRBV30 with TRBJ1-6; 11 positions agree with TRBD1. V lost 2 bases and J lost 7; bases outside the gene matches: 4. This CDR3 is built from 15 residues. Germline CDR1 GTSNPN, CDR2 SVGIG (reference sequence). CDR3 residues: CAWSFGTGGNSPLHF. The CDR3 DNA sequence: TGTGCCTGGAGTTTCGGGACAGGGGGGAATTCACCCCTCCACTTT.

V usage is TRBV4-2 and J usage is TRBJ2-7; perhaps TRBD1 as D (5 bases). Trimming took off 0 bases at V and 1 base at J, with 10 bases between the two ends. CDR1 and CDR2 (germline): LGHNA, YNFKEQ. The CDR3 sequence is 15 residues long. The CDR3 protein is CASSQDRVISYEQYF. The CDR3 coding sequence is TGTGCCAGCAGCCAAGACAGGGTAATATCCTACGAGCAGTACTTC.

The V gene is TRBV18, the J gene TRBJ1-1; D remains ambiguous. The CDR3 extends over 14 amino acids. Trimming left V 2 bases short and J 10 bases short, with 17 bases between. Germline-derived CDR1 and CDR2 are KGHSH and LQKENI. The CDR3 DNA sequence: TGTGCCAGCTCACCAGGAGGAGACATACCGGGAGCTTTCTTT. Its translation is CASSPGGDIPGAFF.

CDR3 nucleotide sequence: TGTGCCAGCAGGCCGGGACACCAGAACACTGAAGCTTTCTTT. Its translation is CASRPGHQNTEAFF. V usage is TRBV12-3 or TRBV12-4 and J usage is TRBJ1-1, with D perhaps matching TRBD1 (6 bases). The CDR3 has 14 residues. The V end was cut by 6 bases, the J end by 1 base, with 12 bases between.